The rows below give T cell receptor beta chains drawn from one sample of a study of blood T cell repertoires in COVID-19. The assay was immunoSEQ multiplex PCR, and TCRdb's table has in-frame clones only and misses some. The repertoire holds about 230,000 clones, around 80% seen once, with 1.4% in the top ten. The material sequenced was peripheral blood. Receptors were obtained from a woman in her 40s who had recovered from COVID-19. Each CDR3 is given with its conserved first and last residue. Each record gives: clone size, D gene, J gene, V gene, CDR3 protein, CDR3 DNA. D genes are given only for firm matches. The size field is filled for only some rows; it gives once, few, many or a size class.

>.|.|TRBJ1-1|TRBV7-2
CASKVGNRAPPVNTEAFF
TGTGCCAGCAAGGTGGGGAACAGGGCACCCCCCGTGAACACTGAAGCTTTCTTT
>.|TRBD2|TRBJ2-1|TRBV28
CASSLWGGGQHEQFF
TGTGCCAGCAGTTTATGGGGGGGAGGGCAGCATGAGCAGTTCTTC
>.|.|TRBJ1-1|TRBV6-5
CASSYSDGTMNTEAFF
TGTGCCAGCAGTTACTCTGACGGGACAATGAACACTGAAGCTTTCTTT
>few|.|TRBJ2-7|TRBV11-3
CASSLRRVTGLDEQYF
TGTGCCAGCAGCTTACGTCGGGTCACAGGTCTAGACGAGCAGTACTTC
>.|.|TRBJ1-6|TRBV27
CASSFVNSPLHF
TGTGCCAGCAGTTTCGTAAATTCACCCCTCCACTTT
>.|.|TRBJ1-3|TRBV9
CASSAVGGGSGNTIYF
TGTGCCAGCAGCGCCGTCGGGGGAGGCTCTGGAAACACCATATATTTT
>.|.|TRBJ1-3|TRBV6-7
CASSPLQGPSGNTIYF
TGTGCCAGCAGTCCGCTACAGGGCCCCTCTGGAAACACCATATATTTT
>.|TRBD2|TRBJ2-7|TRBV5-1
CASSLDTGEGQYF
TGCGCCAGCAGCTTGGACACCGGGGAGGGGCAGTACTTC
>.|.|TRBJ2-1|TRBV7-9
CASAAASYNEQFF
TGTGCCTCGGCGGCAGCCTCCTACAATGAGCAGTTCTTC
>.|.|TRBJ2-3|TRBV30
CAWSTSRDTQYF
TGTGCCTGGAGTACCTCGAGAGATACGCAGTATTTT
>.|TRBD1|TRBJ2-7|TRBV28
CASRGQGSSYEQYF
TGTGCCAGCAGGGGACAGGGGAGCTCCTACGAGCAGTACTTC
>.|.|TRBJ1-6|TRBV5-1
CASSFTTGSYNSPLHF
TGCGCCAGCAGTTTTACAACAGGGTCCTATAATTCACCCCTCCACTTT
>.|.|TRBJ1-2|TRBV7-2
CASSLGGRGFSGYTF
TGTGCCAGCAGCTTAGGGGGGCGGGGGTTTAGTGGCTACACCTTC
>.|.|TRBJ2-3|TRBV19
CASSRGITDTQYF
TGTGCCAGTAGTCGGGGGATCACAGATACGCAGTATTTT
>.|.|TRBJ2-3|TRBV7-9
CASTARGLETDTQYF
TGTGCCAGCACTGCGAGAGGGCTGGAGACGGATACGCAGTATTTT
>few|.|TRBJ1-6|TRBV7-3
CASSSIRNSPLHF
TGTGCCAGCAGCTCGATCAGGAATTCACCCCTCCACTTT
>.|TRBD2|TRBJ2-3|TRBV7-9
CASSLGRVAGSGTDTQYF
TGTGCCAGCAGCTTAGGGAGGGTAGCGGGGTCTGGCACAGATACGCAGTATTTT
>.|.|TRBJ1-2|TRBV6-5
CASSSPSRGYTF
TGTGCCAGCAGTTCTCCCTCGCGGGGCTACACCTTC
>once|.|TRBJ2-6|TRBV4-3
CASSQDRVGANVLTF
TGCGCCAGCAGCCAAGACCGCGTCGGGGCCAACGTCCTGACTTTC
>.|TRBD1|TRBJ1-2|TRBV5-5
CASSSGTGFTYGYTF
TGTGCCAGCAGCTCCGGGACAGGCTTTACCTATGGCTACACCTTC
>.|.|TRBJ2-1|TRBV28
CASSFNRQGLGEQFF
TGTGCCAGCAGTTTTAATCGGCAGGGGCTAGGTGAGCAGTTCTTC
>.|.|TRBJ1-2|TRBV4-3
CASSQGVEGVGGYTF
TGCGCCAGCAGCCAAGGCGTAGAGGGGGTAGGTGGCTACACCTTC
>.|.|TRBJ1-1|TRBV30
CAWSPPRKGRTEAFF
TGTGCCTGGAGTCCCCCTAGAAAGGGGAGGACTGAAGCTTTCTTT
>.|.|TRBJ1-2|TRBV5-1
CASSFGGENGYTF
TGCGCCAGCAGCTTTGGGGGGGAAAATGGCTACACCTTC
>.|.|TRBJ2-3|TRBV6-5
CASSYAQADTQYF
TGTGCCAGCAGTTACGCCCAGGCAGATACGCAGTATTTT
>.|TRBD1|TRBJ2-5|TRBV5-6
CASSPRDRVQETQYF
TGTGCCAGCAGCCCCCGGGACAGGGTCCAAGAGACCCAGTACTTC
>.|TRBD1|TRBJ1-2|TRBV6-2/TRBV6-3
CASSPGQGLIYGYTF
TGTGCCAGCAGCCCCGGACAGGGGCTCATCTATGGCTACACCTTC
>few|TRBD1|TRBJ1-2|TRBV6-5
CASRGYGAGGLGYTF
TGTGCCAGCAGGGGATACGGGGCAGGGGGCCTTGGCTACACCTTC
>.|TRBD1|TRBJ2-6|TRBV7-2
CASPSDRAGANVLTF
TGTGCCAGCCCCAGCGACAGGGCTGGGGCCAACGTCCTGACTTTC
>.|TRBD1|TRBJ1-1|TRBV7-2
CASSLTGQGGTEAFF
TGTGCCAGCAGCTTGACCGGACAGGGCGGCACTGAAGCTTTCTTT
>.|TRBD2|TRBJ2-7|TRBV11-3
CASSLGGLNYEQYF
TGTGCCAGCAGCTTAGGGGGACTAAACTACGAGCAGTACTTC
>.|TRBD2|TRBJ2-2|TRBV6-1
CASSGTSGGGTGELFF
TGTGCCAGCAGTGGAACTAGCGGGGGAGGAACCGGGGAGCTGTTTTTT
>.|TRBD1|TRBJ2-3|TRBV28
CATGTGTTDTQYF
TGTGCCACCGGGACAGGGACCACAGATACGCAGTATTTT
>.|.|TRBJ1-5|TRBV6-2/TRBV6-3
CASSPRVLGQPQHF
TGTGCCAGCAGCCCCCGGGTCCTAGGCCAGCCCCAGCATTTT
>.|.|TRBJ1-2|TRBV19
CASSASRGLHGYTF
TGTGCCAGTAGTGCAAGTCGGGGTTTACATGGCTACACCTTC
>.|TRBD1|TRBJ1-2|TRBV4-2
CASSQDPRGDYGYTF
TGTGCCAGCAGCCAAGATCCCAGGGGGGACTATGGCTACACCTTC
>.|.|TRBJ2-1|TRBV4-2
CASSQDPARVQFF
TGTGCCAGCAGCCAAGATCCGGCTAGAGTTCAGTTCTTC
>.|TRBD1|TRBJ1-2|TRBV6-1
CASSEPGQGFNGYTF
TGTGCCAGCAGTGAACCGGGACAGGGGTTTAATGGCTACACCTTC
>.|.|TRBJ1-5|TRBV30
CAWSGGSNQPQHF
TGTGCCTGGAGTGGCGGCAGCAATCAGCCCCAGCATTTT
>.|TRBD1|TRBJ1-1|TRBV6-5
CASSYGTGTEAFF
TGTGCCAGCAGTTACGGGACAGGGACCGAAGCTTTCTTT
>.|TRBD2|TRBJ2-7|TRBV7-2
CASSRGLAGAYEQYF
TGTGCCAGCAGCCGGGGACTAGCGGGGGCCTACGAGCAGTACTTC
>few|TRBD1|TRBJ1-6|TRBV10-1
CASSGDRNSPLHF
TGCGCCAGCAGTGGGGACAGAAATTCACCCCTCCACTTT
>.|.|TRBJ1-1|TRBV5-1
CASSFTRTEAFF
TGCGCCAGCAGCTTCACGCGTACTGAAGCTTTCTTT
>.|TRBD2|TRBJ2-3|TRBV4-3
CASSQDVGLASGGADTQYF
TGCGCCAGCAGCCAAGATGTCGGTCTGGCTAGCGGGGGTGCAGATACGCAGTATTTT
>.|.|TRBJ2-7|TRBV4-2
CASSQVAGNAYEQYF
TGTGCCAGCAGCCAAGTTGCAGGGAATGCCTACGAGCAGTACTTC
>.|.|TRBJ2-3|TRBV6-6
CASSLTRERTDTQYF
TGTGCCAGCAGTTTGACACGGGAACGCACAGATACGCAGTATTTT
>.|.|TRBJ2-5|TRBV14
CASSQVEETQYF
TGTGCCAGCAGCCAAGTTGAGGAGACCCAGTACTTC
>once|.|TRBJ1-4|TRBV7-9
CASSQGPAGNEKLFF
TGTGCCAGCAGCCAAGGGCCCGCGGGTAATGAAAAACTGTTTTTT
>few|TRBD1|TRBJ1-3|TRBV9
CASSVGTGGSDTIYF
TGTGCCAGCAGCGTAGGGACAGGGGGGTCGGACACCATATATTTT
>.|TRBD2|TRBJ2-3|TRBV9
CASSASGSSTDTQYF
TGTGCCAGCAGCGCTAGCGGTTCTAGCACAGATACGCAGTATTTT
>.|.|TRBJ1-5|TRBV6-2/TRBV6-3
CASSAGGPGQPQHF
TGTGCCAGCAGTGCAGGAGGACCCGGTCAGCCCCAGCATTTT
>.|TRBD1|TRBJ1-1|TRBV18
CASSPQDRGTEAFF
TGTGCCAGCTCACCGCAGGACAGGGGCACTGAAGCTTTCTTT
>.|TRBD1|TRBJ2-4|TRBV4-1
CASSQGLDRAWNIQYF
TGCGCCAGCAGCCAGGGCTTGGACAGGGCTTGGAACATTCAGTACTTC
>.|.|TRBJ1-1|TRBV6-5
CASRYTSGNTEAFF
TGTGCCAGCAGGTACACCTCAGGGAACACTGAAGCTTTCTTT